This paragraph reports one T cell receptor (beta chain). In germline, CDR1 is SQVTM, CDR2 ANQGSEA. J was trimmed by 1 base and V by 7 bases; bases with no gene match: 6. CDR3 size: 13 residues. Assay: immunoSEQ multiplex PCR; the TCRdb copy retains only in-frame clones and omits some. The sample shows approximately 210,000 clones, 70% to 90% of them seen only once. This specimen comes from a study of blood T cell repertoires in COVID-19. The clonotype originates from a man aged 25-45 years with acute COVID-19. The chain employs TRBV29-1 and TRBJ1-2; 7 nucleotides align to TRBD1. Sequencing was performed on PBMCs or T cells enriched from blood (not recorded which). The CDR3 DNA reads as TGCAGCGGGGGGGACAGCCTTAACTATGGCTACACCTTC. Protein product: CSGGDSLNYGYTF. Full variable domain (remainder filled in from reference TRBV29-1 and TRBJ1-2): SAVISQKPSRDICQRGTSLTIQCQVDSQVTMMFWYRQQPGQSLTLIATANQGSEATYESGFVIDKFPISRPNLTFSTLTVSNMSPEDSSIYLCSGGDSLNYGYTFGSGTRLTVV.